Below, 26 T cell receptor beta chains from the same sample are listed, as sequenced in a study of spatial heterogeneity in lung cancer. TCRdb called the 5' RACE reads again in MiXCR, with one record for every CDR3 protein. The sample includes around 25,000 distinct CDR3 sequences, about 13% seen only once; the top ten take less than 30%. Time point reported: sample taken at primary tumor resection. Unsorted whole RNA of tumor, nontumor lung or frozen PBMC was sequenced. This specimen was PBMCs, taken at surgery. The receptors shown here come from a female donor with early-stage non-small cell lung cancer.

The table lists this clonotype with many counts. The genes are TRBV13 and TRBJ1-1; D gene unclear. The length of the CDR3 is 13 residues. CDR1 PRHDT and CDR2 FYEKMQ come from the germline V gene (reference sequence). V was trimmed by 1 base and J by 3 bases, leaving 6 bases between them. This CDR3 is CASSLAGYTEAFF. The CDR3 nucleotides read TGTGCCAGCAGCTTAGCAGGATACACTGAAGCTTTCTTT.

This clonotype was observed at least ten times. J is TRBJ2-2 and V is TRBV24-1; D possibly uses TRBD1 or TRBD2 (5 bases each). CDR3 length: 16 residues. The V and J ends lost 3 bases and 3 bases respectively, with 13 bases between them. In germline, CDR1 is KGHDR, CDR2 SFDVKD. For the CDR3, the DNA is TGTGCCACCAGTGATCTCGTCGGGGCTTACACCGGGGAGCTGTTTTTT. Protein: CATSDLVGAYTGELFF.

This clonotype came up many times. As DNA, the CDR3 is TGTGCCAGCAGCGCACCCGGAAACACCATATATTTT. Encoded protein: CASSAPGNTIYF. The rearrangement joins TRBV7-6 to TRBJ1-3; no clear D. V shed 5 bases and J shed 4 bases, with 6 bases lying between them. Per the germline V gene, CDR1 is SGHVS and CDR2 is FNYEAQ. The CDR3 consists of 12 residues. The full variable domain, rest sourced from reference TRBV7-6 and TRBJ1-3, is GAGVSQSPRYKVTKRGQDVALRCDPISGHVSLYWYRQALGQGPEFLTYFNYEAQQDKSGLPNDRFSAERPEGSISTLTIQRTEQRDSAMYRCASSAPGNTIYFGEGSWLTVV.

At least ten counts were recorded for this clonotype. The V call is TRBV9, the J call TRBJ2-5; tentatively, D is TRBD2 (6 bases). Germline V CDR1 and CDR2: SGDLS, YYNGEE. The CDR3 is made up of 14 amino acids. Trimming pared 3 bases from V and 5 bases from J, leaving 14 bases between. The chain's CDR3 is CASSADWGRETQYF. CDR3 coding DNA: TGTGCCAGCAGCGCCGACTGGGGGAGGGAGACCCAGTACTTC.

This clonotype has at least ten counts. V usage is TRBV27 and J usage is TRBJ2-7; D is possibly TRBD1 (8 bases). The CDR3 covers 16 residues. Germline CDR1 and CDR2: MNHEY and SMNVEV (reference sequence). With 5 bases removed from V and 5 bases from J, the gap between germline ends came to 22 bases. The CDR3 region is CASSQKPDRAGDEQYF. The CDR3 DNA reads as TGTGCCAGCAGTCAAAAGCCGGACAGGGCGGGGGACGAGCAGTACTTC.

This clonotype was counted at least ten times. Written as DNA, the CDR3 is TGTGCCATCGGGGAGACAGGGAGCAATCAGCCCCAGCATTTT. Translated, it gives CAIGETGSNQPQHF. The chain recombines TRBV10-3 with TRBJ1-5; 7 bases align to TRBD1. Germline V gives CDR1 ENHRY, CDR2 SYGVKD. The V segment lost 8 bases and the J segment 1 base; nucleotides outside the gene matches: 5. This CDR3 contains 14 residues.

This clonotype was recorded many times. V is TRBV11-3 and J is TRBJ2-1, with 8 bases identical to TRBD2. Germline-derived CDR1 and CDR2 are SGHNT and YENEEA. The trim removed 4 bases at V and 3 bases at J, leaving 5 bases unmatched. The CDR3 has 15 residues. The CDR3 nucleotides are TGTGCCAGCAGCTCAGACGGGACTAGCTACAATGAGCAGTTCTTC. Protein product: CASSSDGTSYNEQFF.

This clonotype was seen repeatedly, ten times or more. This chain joins TRBV12-3 or TRBV12-4 and TRBJ2-3, with 8 positions matching TRBD1. Unmatched junction bases numbered 7, after V lost 6 bases and J lost 2 bases. The CDR3 totals 15 residues. The CDR3 DNA reads TGTGCCAGCAGGCGGACAGGGAGACTCACAGATACGCAGTATTTT. Translating it yields CASRRTGRLTDTQYF.

This clonotype is labeled as medium-sized. The CDR3 sequence: CASSLRGRTDTQYF. The CDR3 DNA reads as TGTGCCAGCAGCTTGCGGGGGAGGACAGATACGCAGTATTTT. The rearrangement uses TRBV5-4 and TRBJ2-3; a possible D gene is TRBD2 (6 bases). The germline gives CDR1 SGHNT, CDR2 YYREEE (reference sequence). This CDR3 is 14 amino acids long. V gave up 1 base and J gave up 3 bases, with 9 bases separating them.

This sequence joins TRBV30 and TRBJ2-7; weak D call: TRBD2 (5 bases). The CDR3 runs 13 residues. The germline V and J ends were trimmed by 0 bases and 3 bases, with 9 bases remaining between them. Germline CDR1 is GTSNPN and CDR2 is SVGIG (reference sequence). CDR3 region: CAWSVLRGYEQYF. The CDR3 DNA reads as TGTGCCTGGAGTGTACTTCGGGGCTACGAGCAGTACTTC.

The CDR3 nucleotides read TGTGCCAGCAGCTTAGGGGATAGCGGACCCTACGAGCAGTACTTC. Translating it yields CASSLGDSGPYEQYF. The genes are TRBV7-2 and TRBJ2-7; weak D call: TRBD2 (6 bases). V lost 1 base to trimming and J lost 2 bases, with 12 bases between them. This CDR3 comprises 15 residues. Germline loops: CDR1 SGHTA, CDR2 FQGNSA.

This clonotype was seen at least ten times. The rearrangement joins TRBV29-1 to TRBJ1-1; D remains unclear. CDR3 length: 16 amino acids. With 0 bases removed from V and 1 base from J, the gap between germline ends came to 15 bases. Looked up from germline, CDR1 is SQVTM and CDR2 is ANQGSEA. CDR3 in amino acids: CSVEDVRPFGNTEAFF. As DNA, the CDR3 is TGCAGCGTTGAAGATGTCAGACCCTTCGGGAACACTGAAGCTTTCTTT.

This clonotype has more than one count but fewer than ten. The gene calls are TRBV27 and TRBJ1-6, with D uncertain. V was pared by 2 bases and J by 10 bases, with 6 bases between. Germline V CDR1 and CDR2: MNHEY, SMNVEV (reference sequence). The CDR3 contains 12 residues. As DNA, the CDR3 is TGTGCCAGCAGTTTAAGTTTCTCACCCCTCCACTTT. Translation gives CASSLSFSPLHF.

In the case of this clonotype: A read error may be the cause here, since a much bigger clone is one base away. The J gene is TRBJ2-7, the V gene TRBV12-3 or TRBV12-4; 8 bases align to TRBD1. This CDR3 has 14 residues. The junction had 6 bases not matched to a gene; V was cut back by 3 bases and J by 5 bases. Written as DNA, the CDR3 is TGTGCCAGCAGTTTCGGGCAGGGGGCTGACGAGCAGTACTTC. This gives the protein CASSFGQGADEQYF.

This clonotype was recorded at least ten times. The chain recombines TRBV20-1 with TRBJ1-2, with D tentatively TRBD1 (6 bases). The CDR3 has 12 amino acids. Germline V CDR1 and CDR2: DFQATT, SNEGSKA (reference sequence). V was shortened by 5 bases and J by 6 bases, with 13 bases between the two germline ends. The DNA for the CDR3 is TGCAGTGCTCCGGGACAAGGGGATGGCTACACCTTC. Its translation is CSAPGQGDGYTF.

This clonotype was seen repeatedly, ten times or more. The chain carries TRBV28 and TRBJ2-7; 7 nucleotides match TRBD2. The CDR3 has 13 amino acids. V lost 3 bases and J lost 6; bases outside the gene matches: 5. Germline assignment: CDR1 MDHEN and CDR2 SYDVKM. The CDR3 DNA reads TGTGCCAGCAGTTTGGGGAGGGGCACCGAGCAGTACTTC. Translated: CASSLGRGTEQYF. Combining the CDR3 with reference TRBV28 and TRBJ2-7 gives the whole variable domain DVKVTQSSRYLVKRTGEKVFLECVQDMDHENMFWYRQDPGLGLRLIYFSYDVKMKEKGDIPEGYSVSREKKERFSLILESASTNQTSMYLCASSLGRGTEQYFGPGTRLTVT.

The sample holds many counts of this clonotype. The chain recombines TRBV19 with TRBJ2-3, with D possibly TRBD2 on 6 matching bases. This CDR3 comprises 14 residues. Germline V lookup: CDR1 LNHDA, CDR2 SQIVND (reference sequence). Trimming took 5 bases from V and 2 from J, leaving 11 bases between them. CDR3 sequence (DNA): TGTGCCAGTAGTTGGCGGGGACTCACAGATACGCAGTATTTT. It is translated as CASSWRGLTDTQYF.

This clonotype has a count of ten or more. The rearrangement joins TRBV10-3 to TRBJ2-6; 7 bases align to TRBD1. The CDR3 extends over 15 amino acids. The germline V gene encodes CDR1 ENHRY and CDR2 SYGVKD. The junction had 6 bases not matched to a gene; V was cut back by 6 bases and J by 4 bases. The CDR3 nucleotides are TGTGCCATCAGCCAGGGGGTTGCCGGGGCCAACGTCCTGACTTTC. Amino acid sequence: CAISQGVAGANVLTF.

In its sample, this clonotype was seen many times. This chain connects TRBV24-1 to TRBJ2-3, with 7 bases aligning to TRBD2. Per the germline V gene, CDR1 is KGHDR and CDR2 is SFDVKD. J lost 2 bases, V lost 4 bases, and 11 bases had no gene match. The CDR3 is made up of 17 amino acids. CDR3 sequence reads: CATSEGGTGPSTDTQYF. The CDR3 nucleotides are TGTGCCACCAGTGAGGGGGGGACTGGACCTTCCACAGATACGCAGTATTTT.

This clonotype has at least ten counts. The CDR3 sequence is CASSLFADSYEQYF. For the CDR3, the DNA is TGTGCCAGCAGCTTATTCGCAGACAGCTACGAGCAGTACTTC. The gene calls are TRBV7-2 and TRBJ2-7; possibly TRBD1 for D (5 bases). V was pared by 2 bases and J by 3 bases, with 11 bases between. The germline CDR1 and CDR2 sequences are SGHTA and FQGNSA. The CDR3 runs 14 residues.

This clonotype was seen only a few times. This sequence joins TRBV3-1 and TRBJ2-1; 7 bases line up with TRBD1. After removal of 5 bases from V and 4 bases from J, the junction contained 8 bases not matched to a gene. CDR1 LGHDT and CDR2 YNNKEL come from the germline V gene (reference sequence). CDR3 length equals 15 residues. DNA for the CDR3: TGTGCCAGCAGCTCTTCCGGGACAGCATACAATGAGCAGTTCTTC. Its protein product is CASSSSGTAYNEQFF.

This clonotype appeared many times. The CDR3 bases are TGTGCCAGCAGTGAACAGGGTACGAGGCAGTACGTC. Amino acid sequence: CASSEQGTRQYV. V gene TRBV6-2 or TRBV6-3 combines with J gene TRBJ2-7, with a tentative D call TRBD1 (6 bases). Trimming removed 5 bases from V and 9 bases from J, with 14 bases in between. CDR3 length equals 12 residues. Germline CDR1 is MNHEY and CDR2 is SVGEGT.

This clonotype appeared a few times. The chain carries TRBV7-9 and TRBJ1-3; 9 bases are a match to TRBD1. The germline V gene has CDR1 SEHNR and CDR2 FQNEAQ (reference sequence). V trimming: 5 bases; J trimming: 0 bases; junction bases outside the gene matches: 5. This CDR3 is built from 16 residues. As DNA, the CDR3 is TGTGCCAGCAGCCCTGACAGGGGGTACTCTGGAAACACCATATATTTT. This codes for CASSPDRGYSGNTIYF. The whole variable domain, remainder taken from reference TRBV7-9 and TRBJ1-3, is DTGVSQNPRHKITKRGQNVTFRCDPISEHNRLYWYRQTLGQGPEFLTYFQNEAQLEKSRLLSDRFSAERPKGSFSTLEIQRTEQGDSAMYLCASSPDRGYSGNTIYFGEGSWLTVV.

The chain uses TRBV28 and TRBJ2-7; tentatively, D is TRBD2 (5 bases). CDR3 length: 14 residues. V lost 6 bases, J lost 0 bases, and 12 bases lay in between. Per germline, CDR1 MDHEN and CDR2 SYDVKM. The CDR3 spells CASSLDGNSYEQYV. CDR3 DNA: TGTGCCAGCAGCCTTGACGGGAACTCCTACGAGCAGTACGTC.

This clonotype was recorded at least ten times. The rearrangement joins TRBV12-3 or TRBV12-4 to TRBJ2-2, with 11 positions matching TRBD2. There are 15 residues in the CDR3. J lost 5 bases, V lost 5 bases, and 4 bases had no gene match. The CDR3 DNA follows: TGTGCCAGCAGTAGGGGACTAGCGGAGACCGGGGAGCTGTTTTTT. Amino acid sequence: CASSRGLAETGELFF.

In this sample, this clonotype turned up many times. This sequence joins TRBV7-9 and TRBJ2-5, with 10 bases fitting TRBD2. Germline assignment: CDR1 SEHNR and CDR2 FQNEAQ (reference sequence). The CDR3 is 15 residues long. V shed 5 bases, J shed 4 bases, and the junction held 7 bases outside the gene matches. The DNA of the CDR3 is TGTGCCAGCAGCGAGCTAGCGGGAGTTTTAGAGACCCAGTACTTC. It is translated as CASSELAGVLETQYF.